These T cell receptor beta chains were read from a single sample in a study of tumor and adjacent non-tumor tissue in lung cancer. Each CDR3 protein is one row after TCRdb ran MiXCR on the multiplex PCR reads. This sample has 200,000 or so distinct CDR3 sequences, with 60% to 85% found just once. The sample consisted of lung tumor tissue. The source is a man aged 60-69 years with non-small cell lung cancer. CDR3s leave out the opening cysteine and the closing phenylalanine or tryptophan. Each record gives: V gene, CDR3 protein.

V gene: TRBV20-1
CDR3 protein: SAGTGINTEAF

V gene: TRBV6-6
CDR3 protein: ASSSPIGGYEQY

V gene: TRBV11-3
CDR3 protein: ASSLPGRVEQF

V gene: TRBV4-2
CDR3 protein: ASSQDPGTGMNTQY

V gene: TRBV6-1
CDR3 protein: ASSGTSPSYERH

V gene: TRBV12-3/TRBV12-4
CDR3 protein: ASSLNRGGTQY

V gene: TRBV4-2
CDR3 protein: ASSRRTGGDIQY

V gene: TRBV11-3
CDR3 protein: ASSVLTSGDNEQF

V gene: TRBV20-1
CDR3 protein: SAKTSGNSGVPFNEQF

V gene: TRBV20-1
CDR3 protein: SVRDLVASSYNSPLH

V gene: TRBV11-2
CDR3 protein: ASSFRQLSCEQY

V gene: TRBV20-1
CDR3 protein: SAGIMGRDQPQH

V gene: TRBV5-4
CDR3 protein: ASSKTGGTQETQY

V gene: TRBV24-1
CDR3 protein: ATSDAGWENYGYT

V gene: TRBV11-1
CDR3 protein: ASSMDMVDRSYGYT

V gene: TRBV4-3
CDR3 protein: ASSQVLSGTPNYGYT

V gene: TRBV6-1
CDR3 protein: ASTFGTGGLYYDYT

V gene: TRBV4-2
CDR3 protein: ASSQDATAINEELF

V gene: TRBV28
CDR3 protein: ASSSPFLTGGTGELF

V gene: TRBV11-3
CDR3 protein: ASSIRVPASGGSYNEQF

V gene: TRBV12-3/TRBV12-4
CDR3 protein: ASSQRGEGAAF

V gene: TRBV5-4
CDR3 protein: ASSPLLAHEQY

V gene: TRBV6-5
CDR3 protein: ASSRGYVGTEAF

V gene: TRBV4-2
CDR3 protein: ASSQNLRGPITDTQY

V gene: TRBV20-1
CDR3 protein: SASKRGSGSLVVYEQY

V gene: TRBV6-5
CDR3 protein: ASSMDSDDNEKLF

V gene: TRBV5-4
CDR3 protein: ASATGSSYGYT

V gene: TRBV6-1
CDR3 protein: ATPPARNNYGYT

V gene: TRBV5-5
CDR3 protein: ASSFGDGKLF

V gene: TRBV4-1
CDR3 protein: ASSQDRGQGFSGRANVLT

V gene: TRBV29-1
CDR3 protein: SGDWGRTEAF

V gene: TRBV11-3
CDR3 protein: ASSLLAGERTDTQY

V gene: TRBV10-3
CDR3 protein: AISFDNGGSEQY

V gene: TRBV20-1
CDR3 protein: SVRQGNQPQH

V gene: TRBV30
CDR3 protein: AWSTGRDANTQY

V gene: TRBV6-1
CDR3 protein: ASRPPGVFTQY

V gene: TRBV7-9
CDR3 protein: ASSRRLAGGVDTQY

V gene: TRBV6-7
CDR3 protein: SSTRLAFDLEAF

V gene: TRBV6-6
CDR3 protein: ASSYSGQGAACYA

V gene: TRBV28
CDR3 protein: VSSLPFGNQETQY

V gene: TRBV5-4
CDR3 protein: VSSPAGTVQETQY

V gene: TRBV4-2
CDR3 protein: ASSQANRDRDWPPLEKLF

V gene: TRBV6-2/TRBV6-3
CDR3 protein: ASSPQGSSFYNERF

V gene: TRBV5-1
CDR3 protein: ASSVGLATTGELF

V gene: TRBV20-1
CDR3 protein: SERGGSSTDTQY

V gene: TRBV20-1
CDR3 protein: SASPPGGETYSYT

V gene: TRBV6-5
CDR3 protein: ASSPTMGSGYT

V gene: TRBV20-1
CDR3 protein: SAPTSGGYHDQS

V gene: TRBV6-7
CDR3 protein: ASSYNSGLAGVPGRNGQF

V gene: TRBV4-1
CDR3 protein: ANSQGTGSSSYNEQF

V gene: TRBV12-3/TRBV12-4
CDR3 protein: ANSKRTDYGYT

V gene: TRBV29-1
CDR3 protein: SVEEFRRGPTSGANVLT

V gene: TRBV20-1
CDR3 protein: SVRTPGPRGNSSLH

V gene: TRBV12-3/TRBV12-4
CDR3 protein: ASSLQGAGNTMY

V gene: TRBV12-3/TRBV12-4
CDR3 protein: ASNKDRGNEKLY

V gene: TRBV6-2/TRBV6-3
CDR3 protein: GSSTPTGELETQY

V gene: TRBV10-1
CDR3 protein: ASSLRTSGRAYEQY

V gene: TRBV28
CDR3 protein: ASVPEQGANTEAF

V gene: TRBV4-2
CDR3 protein: ASRQDQVAGEGEQY